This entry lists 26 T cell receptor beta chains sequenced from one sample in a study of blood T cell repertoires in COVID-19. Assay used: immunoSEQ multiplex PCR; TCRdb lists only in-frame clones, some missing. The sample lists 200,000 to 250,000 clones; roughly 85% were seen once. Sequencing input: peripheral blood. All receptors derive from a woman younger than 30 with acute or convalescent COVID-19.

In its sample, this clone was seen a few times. As DNA, the CDR3 is TGTGCCAGCCGGACTAGCGGATACTACGAGCAGTACTTC. The encoded protein is CASRTSGYYEQYF. The rearrangement links TRBV12-3 or TRBV12-4 to TRBJ2-7, with 10 bases lining up with TRBD2. After removal of 8 bases from V and 3 bases from J, the junction contained 4 bases not matched to a gene. This CDR3 spans 13 amino acids.

In DNA, the CDR3 is TGCAGCGTACGGAGTGGAGGTTACTGGGAAGCTTTCTTT. Protein: CSVRSGGYWEAFF. V usage is TRBV29-1 and J usage is TRBJ1-1; D ambiguous. Per germline, CDR1 SQVTM and CDR2 ANQGSEA. CDR3 length: 13 amino acids. The V end lost 6 bases, the J end lost 8 bases, and 19 bases lay between the germline ends.

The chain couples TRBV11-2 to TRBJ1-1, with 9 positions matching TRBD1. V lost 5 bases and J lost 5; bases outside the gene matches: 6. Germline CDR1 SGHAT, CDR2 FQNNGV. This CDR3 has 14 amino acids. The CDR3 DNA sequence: TGTGCCAGCAGCCCGGACAGGGGTGCTACTGAAGCTTTCTTT. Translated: CASSPDRGATEAFF.

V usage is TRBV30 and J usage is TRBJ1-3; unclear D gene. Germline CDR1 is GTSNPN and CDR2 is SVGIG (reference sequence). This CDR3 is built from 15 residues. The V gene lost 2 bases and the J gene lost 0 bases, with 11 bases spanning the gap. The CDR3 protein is CAWSRGLLSGNTIYF. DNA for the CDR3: TGTGCCTGGAGTAGAGGTCTCCTCTCTGGAAACACCATATATTTT.

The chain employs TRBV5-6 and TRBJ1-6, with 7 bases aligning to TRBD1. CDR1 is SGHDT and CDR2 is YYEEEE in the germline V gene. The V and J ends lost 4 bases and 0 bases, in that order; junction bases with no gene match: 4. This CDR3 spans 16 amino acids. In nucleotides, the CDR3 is TGTGCCAGCAGCCCGGACAGGAGCTCCTATAATTCACCCCTCCACTTT. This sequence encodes CASSPDRSSYNSPLHF.

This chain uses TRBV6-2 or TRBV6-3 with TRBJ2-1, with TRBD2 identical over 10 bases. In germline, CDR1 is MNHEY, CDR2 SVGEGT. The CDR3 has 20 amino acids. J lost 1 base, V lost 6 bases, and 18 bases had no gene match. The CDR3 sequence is CASSRRYRELLAGSYNEQFF. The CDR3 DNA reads TGTGCCAGCAGCCGACGATACCGGGAACTACTAGCGGGATCCTACAATGAGCAGTTCTTC.

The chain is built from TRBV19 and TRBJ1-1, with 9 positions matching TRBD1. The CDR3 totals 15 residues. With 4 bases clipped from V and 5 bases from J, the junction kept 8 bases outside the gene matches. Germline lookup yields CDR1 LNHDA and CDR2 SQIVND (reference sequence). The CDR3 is CASSRAWTGETEAFF. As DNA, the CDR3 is TGTGCCAGTAGTAGGGCTTGGACAGGGGAGACTGAAGCTTTCTTT.

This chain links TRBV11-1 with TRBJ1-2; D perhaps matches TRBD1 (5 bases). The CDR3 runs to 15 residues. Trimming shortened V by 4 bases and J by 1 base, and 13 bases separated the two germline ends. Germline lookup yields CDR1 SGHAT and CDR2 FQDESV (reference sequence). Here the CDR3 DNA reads TGTGCCAGCAGCTCCCGGGACTCATTTAACTATGGCTACACCTTC. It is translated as CASSSRDSFNYGYTF.

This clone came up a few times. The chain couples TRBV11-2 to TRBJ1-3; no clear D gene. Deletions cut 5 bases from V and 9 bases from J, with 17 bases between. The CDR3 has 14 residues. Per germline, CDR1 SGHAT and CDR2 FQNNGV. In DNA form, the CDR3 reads TGTGCCAGCAGCCCTATCGAGAGAGGGCGCACCATATATTTT. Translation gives CASSPIERGRTIYF.

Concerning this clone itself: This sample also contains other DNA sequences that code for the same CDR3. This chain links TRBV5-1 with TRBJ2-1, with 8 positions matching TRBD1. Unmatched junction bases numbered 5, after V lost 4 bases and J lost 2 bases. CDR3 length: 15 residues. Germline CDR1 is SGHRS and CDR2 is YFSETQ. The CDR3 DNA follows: TGCGCCAGCAGCACCGGACAGGGAGCCTACAATGAGCAGTTCTTC. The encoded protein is CASSTGQGAYNEQFF.

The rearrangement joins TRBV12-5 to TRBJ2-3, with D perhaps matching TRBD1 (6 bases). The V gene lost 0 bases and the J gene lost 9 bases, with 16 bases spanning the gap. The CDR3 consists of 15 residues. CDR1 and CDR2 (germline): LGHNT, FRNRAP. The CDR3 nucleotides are TGTGCTAGTGGTTTGGTACAGGGCAGGGGAGAAACGCAGTATTTT. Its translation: CASGLVQGRGETQYF. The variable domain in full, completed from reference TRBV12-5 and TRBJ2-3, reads DARVTQTPRHKVTEMGQEVTMRCQPILGHNTVFWYRQTMMQGLELLAYFRNRAPLDDSGMPKDRFSAEMPDATLATLKIQPSEPRDSAVYFCASGLVQGRGETQYFGPGTRLTVL.

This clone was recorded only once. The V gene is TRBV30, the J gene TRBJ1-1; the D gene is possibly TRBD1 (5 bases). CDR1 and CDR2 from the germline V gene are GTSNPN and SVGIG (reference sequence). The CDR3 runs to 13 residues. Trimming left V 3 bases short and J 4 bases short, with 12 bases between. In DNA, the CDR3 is TGTGCCTGGAGAATCACCGGGGGCACTGAAGCTTTCTTT. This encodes CAWRITGGTEAFF.

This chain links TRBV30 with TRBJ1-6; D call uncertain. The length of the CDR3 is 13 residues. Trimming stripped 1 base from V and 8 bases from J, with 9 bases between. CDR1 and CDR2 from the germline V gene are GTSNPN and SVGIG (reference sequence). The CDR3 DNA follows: TGTGCCTGGAGTGGTGAGATGGATTCACCCCTCCACTTT. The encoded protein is CAWSGEMDSPLHF. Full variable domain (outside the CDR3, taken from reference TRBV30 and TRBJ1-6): SQTIHQWPATLVQPVGSPLSLECTVEGTSNPNLYWYRQAAGRGLQLLFYSVGIGQISSEVPQNLSASRPQDRQFILSSKKLLLSDSGFYLCAWSGEMDSPLHFGNGTRLTVT.

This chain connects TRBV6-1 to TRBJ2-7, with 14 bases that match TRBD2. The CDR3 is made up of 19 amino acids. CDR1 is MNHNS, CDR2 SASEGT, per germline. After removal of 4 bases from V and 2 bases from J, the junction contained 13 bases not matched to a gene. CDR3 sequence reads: CASSGGRGLAGENPYEQYF. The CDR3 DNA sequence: TGTGCCAGCAGTGGGGGACGGGGACTAGCGGGAGAGAATCCCTACGAGCAGTACTTC.

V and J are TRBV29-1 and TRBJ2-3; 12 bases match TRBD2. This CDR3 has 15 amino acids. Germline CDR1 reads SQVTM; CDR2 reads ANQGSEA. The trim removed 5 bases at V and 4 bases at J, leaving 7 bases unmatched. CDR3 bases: TGCAGCGTTCCCGGGACTAGCGGGTTCTCAGATACGCAGTATTTT. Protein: CSVPGTSGFSDTQYF.

The CDR3 protein is CASAQETQYF. The CDR3 nucleotides read TGTGCCAGCGCGCAAGAGACCCAGTACTTC. V gene TRBV12-3 or TRBV12-4 combines with J gene TRBJ2-5, with no clear D. CDR3 length: 10 residues. V shed 8 bases and J shed 2 bases, with 3 bases lying between them.

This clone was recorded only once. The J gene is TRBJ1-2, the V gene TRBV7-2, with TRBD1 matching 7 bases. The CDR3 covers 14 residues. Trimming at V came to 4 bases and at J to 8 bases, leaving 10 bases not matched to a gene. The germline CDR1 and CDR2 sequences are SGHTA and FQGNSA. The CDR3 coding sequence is TGTGCCAGCAGCTGGGGGTGGAGGGGGCGCGGCTACACCTTC. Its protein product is CASSWGWRGRGYTF.

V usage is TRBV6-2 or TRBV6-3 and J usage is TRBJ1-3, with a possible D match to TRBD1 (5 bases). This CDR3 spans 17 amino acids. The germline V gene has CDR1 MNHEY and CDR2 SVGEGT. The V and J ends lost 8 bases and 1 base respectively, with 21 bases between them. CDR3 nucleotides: TGTGCCAGCCGCCACCGACCCAGGACACGATCTGGAAACACCATATATTTT. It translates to CASRHRPRTRSGNTIYF.

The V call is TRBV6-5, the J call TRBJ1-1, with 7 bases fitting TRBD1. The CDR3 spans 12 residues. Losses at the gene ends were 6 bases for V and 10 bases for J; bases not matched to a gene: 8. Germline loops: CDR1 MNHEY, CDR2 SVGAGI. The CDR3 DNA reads TGTGCCAGCAGGACAGGGCGCCTAGGAGCTTTCTTT. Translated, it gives CASRTGRLGAFF.

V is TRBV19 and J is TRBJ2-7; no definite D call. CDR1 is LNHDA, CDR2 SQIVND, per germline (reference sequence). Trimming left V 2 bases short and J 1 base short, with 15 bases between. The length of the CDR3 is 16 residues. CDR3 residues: CASSISSRQVSYEQYF. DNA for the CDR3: TGTGCCAGTAGTATATCTTCTCGGCAGGTGTCCTACGAGCAGTACTTC.

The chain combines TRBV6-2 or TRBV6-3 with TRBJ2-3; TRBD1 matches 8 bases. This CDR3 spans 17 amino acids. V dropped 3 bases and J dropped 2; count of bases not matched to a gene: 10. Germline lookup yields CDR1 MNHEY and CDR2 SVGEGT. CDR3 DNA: TGTGCCAGCAGTTATGATATGCCGGGACAGGCCACAGATACGCAGTATTTT. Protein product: CASSYDMPGQATDTQYF.

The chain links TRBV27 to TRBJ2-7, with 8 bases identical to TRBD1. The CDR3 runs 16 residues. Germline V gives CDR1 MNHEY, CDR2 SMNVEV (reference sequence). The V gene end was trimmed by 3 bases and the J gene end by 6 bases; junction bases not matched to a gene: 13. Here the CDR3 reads CASSFSDRGRFGEQYF. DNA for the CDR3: TGTGCCAGCAGTTTTTCAGACAGGGGTAGATTTGGCGAGCAGTACTTC.

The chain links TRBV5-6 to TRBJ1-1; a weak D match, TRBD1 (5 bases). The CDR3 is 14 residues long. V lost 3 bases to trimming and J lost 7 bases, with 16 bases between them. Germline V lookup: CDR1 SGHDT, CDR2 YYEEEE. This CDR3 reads CASSWGTPRSEAFF. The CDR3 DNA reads TGTGCCAGCAGCTGGGGCACCCCAAGAAGTGAAGCTTTCTTT.

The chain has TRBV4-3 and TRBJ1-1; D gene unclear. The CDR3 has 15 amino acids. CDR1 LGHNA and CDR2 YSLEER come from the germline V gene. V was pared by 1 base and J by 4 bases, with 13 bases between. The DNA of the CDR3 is TGCGCCAGCAGCCAAGCATTCGGGGTGTTCACTGAAGCTTTCTTT. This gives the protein CASSQAFGVFTEAFF.

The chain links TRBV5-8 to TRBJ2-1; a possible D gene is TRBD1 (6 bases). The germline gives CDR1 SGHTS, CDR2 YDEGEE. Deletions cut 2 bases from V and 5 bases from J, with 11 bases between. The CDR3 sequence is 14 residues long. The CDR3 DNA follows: TGTGCCAGCAGCTTATACAGGGATAACAATGAGCAGTTCTTC. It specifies CASSLYRDNNEQFF.

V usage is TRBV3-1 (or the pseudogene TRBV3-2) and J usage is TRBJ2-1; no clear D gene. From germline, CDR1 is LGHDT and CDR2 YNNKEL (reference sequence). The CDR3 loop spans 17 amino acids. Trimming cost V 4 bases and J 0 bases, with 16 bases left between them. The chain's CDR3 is CASSRVGPNASYNEQFF. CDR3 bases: TGTGCCAGCAGCCGTGTTGGGCCGAACGCCTCCTACAATGAGCAGTTCTTC.